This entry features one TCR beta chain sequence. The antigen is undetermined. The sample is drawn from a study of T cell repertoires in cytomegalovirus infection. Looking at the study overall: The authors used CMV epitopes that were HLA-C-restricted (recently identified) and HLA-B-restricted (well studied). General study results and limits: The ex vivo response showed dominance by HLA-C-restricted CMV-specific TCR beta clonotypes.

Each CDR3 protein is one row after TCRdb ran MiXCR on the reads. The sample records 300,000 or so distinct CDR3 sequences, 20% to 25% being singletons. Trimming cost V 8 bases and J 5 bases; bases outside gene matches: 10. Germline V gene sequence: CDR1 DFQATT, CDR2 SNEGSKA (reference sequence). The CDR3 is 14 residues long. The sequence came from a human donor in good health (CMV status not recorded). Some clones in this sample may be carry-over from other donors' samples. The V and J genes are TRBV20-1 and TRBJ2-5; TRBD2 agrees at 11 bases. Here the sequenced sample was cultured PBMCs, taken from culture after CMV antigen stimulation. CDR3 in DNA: TGCAGTACCCGGGAGACTAGCGGGACGGAGACCCAGTACTTC. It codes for CSTRETSGTETQYF.